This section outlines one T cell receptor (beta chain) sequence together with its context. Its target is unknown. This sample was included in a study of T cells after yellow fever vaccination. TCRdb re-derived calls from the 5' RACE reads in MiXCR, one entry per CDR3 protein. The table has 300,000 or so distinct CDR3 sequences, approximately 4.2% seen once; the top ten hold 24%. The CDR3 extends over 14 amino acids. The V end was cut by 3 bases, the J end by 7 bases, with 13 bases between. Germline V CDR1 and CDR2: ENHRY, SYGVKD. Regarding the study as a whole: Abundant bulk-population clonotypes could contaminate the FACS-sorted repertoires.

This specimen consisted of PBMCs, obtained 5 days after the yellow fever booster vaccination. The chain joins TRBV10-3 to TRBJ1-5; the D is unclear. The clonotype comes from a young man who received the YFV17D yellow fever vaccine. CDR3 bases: TGTGCCATCAGTGAAGGGCACGCCGGACAGCCCCAGCATTTT. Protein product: CAISEGHAGQPQHF.